Presented here are 23 T cell receptor beta chains from one specimen sequenced in a study of spatial heterogeneity in lung cancer. Time point described: blood at routine non-recurrence follow-up after resection. MiXCR, applied by TCRdb to the 5' RACE reads, yields one record per CDR3 protein. Among tens of thousands of distinct CDR3 sequences listed, approximately 10% were seen once. Sequences were derived from PBMCs, sampled at follow-up. The receptors derive from a male donor with early-stage non-small cell lung cancer.

This clonotype was seen at least ten times. The chain has TRBV14 and TRBJ2-5; TRBD2 aligns across 7 bases. This CDR3 is 16 amino acids long. V lost 1 base to trimming and J lost 4 bases; unmatched junction nucleotides: 9. Germline CDR1 and CDR2: SGHDN and FVKESK. CDR3: CASSQGFAGEVETQYF. The CDR3, as DNA: TGTGCCAGCAGCCAAGGTTTTGCGGGAGAGGTAGAGACCCAGTACTTC.

This clonotype was detected ten times or more. The chain uses TRBV7-8 and TRBJ1-1, with a tentative D call TRBD1 (6 bases). Trimming pared 1 base from V and 1 base from J, leaving 10 bases between. CDR3 length: 15 residues. CDR1 is SGHVS, CDR2 FQNEAQ, per germline. CDR3 nucleotide sequence: TGTGCCAGCAGCTTAGGGACAGCTCGGAACACTGAAGCTTTCTTT. Amino acid sequence: CASSLGTARNTEAFF.

This clonotype was found many times. This chain uses TRBV7-9 with TRBJ2-5; TRBD1 matches 7 bases. The length of the CDR3 is 16 residues. V lost 3 bases and J lost 1; bases outside the gene matches: 8. Germline-derived CDR1 and CDR2 are SEHNR and FQNEAQ (reference sequence). The CDR3 nucleotides read TGTGCCAGCAGCTTTCCCGCACGACAGGGCCAAGAGACCCAGTACTTC. This codes for CASSFPARQGQETQYF.

About this clonotype itself: This may stem from a read error, because a much larger clone lies one nucleotide away. The J gene is TRBJ2-7, the V gene TRBV7-3, with D tentatively TRBD2 (6 bases). Trimming took 0 bases from V and 2 from J, leaving 11 bases between them. The CDR3 contains 15 residues. Germline loops: CDR1 SGHTA, CDR2 FQGTGA. CDR3 in amino acids: CASSLTGLQAYEQYF. The CDR3 nucleotides read TGTGCCAGCAGCTTAACGGGACTCCAGGCCTACGAGCAGTACTTC.

This clonotype was seen many times. The rearrangement joins TRBV6-6 to TRBJ1-2, with TRBD1 as a possible D gene (6 bases). Germline CDR1 and CDR2: MNHNY and SVGAGI (reference sequence). This CDR3 region has 15 residues. Trimming left V 8 bases short and J 1 base short, with 17 bases between. CDR3 protein: CASLPLGGLNYGYTF. CDR3 bases: TGTGCCAGCCTTCCCCTCGGGGGGCTTAACTATGGCTACACCTTC.

V is TRBV5-1 and J is TRBJ2-1, with TRBD1 as a possible D gene (6 bases). This CDR3 is 17 amino acids long. Trimming stripped 4 bases from V and 7 bases from J, with 24 bases between. Germline V lookup: CDR1 SGHRS, CDR2 YFSETQ. CDR3 DNA: TGCGCCAGCAGCCCTTCCTCCTCCGGGACACCCCTGAATGAGCAGTTCTTC. Translated: CASSPSSSGTPLNEQFF.

The genes are TRBV30 and TRBJ2-2, with D possibly TRBD2 on 5 matching bases. V was pared by 7 bases and J by 4 bases, with 16 bases between. CDR1 GTSNPN and CDR2 SVGIG come from the germline V gene (reference sequence). The CDR3 is 14 residues long. CDR3 coding DNA: TGTGCCTATGGCGGGTCGGTTAGCACCGGGGAGCTGTTTTTT. It yields the protein CAYGGSVSTGELFF.

The chain couples TRBV20-1 to TRBJ2-3; 10 positions match TRBD2. Unmatched junction bases numbered 4, after V lost 3 bases and J lost 1 base. The CDR3 has 15 amino acids. Germline assignment: CDR1 DFQATT and CDR2 SNEGSKA (reference sequence). The CDR3: CSASPAGGGTDTQYF. CDR3 bases: TGCAGTGCTAGCCCAGCGGGGGGGGGCACAGATACGCAGTATTTT.

The chain carries TRBV13 and TRBJ2-7; D is undetermined. Germline V CDR1 and CDR2: PRHDT, FYEKMQ (reference sequence). Trimming removed 5 bases from V and 5 bases from J, with 16 bases in between. CDR3 length equals 14 residues. The CDR3 nucleotides are TGTGCCAGCAGCCACGTCCCGGACGGAAACGAGCAGTACTTC. Translated: CASSHVPDGNEQYF.

This clonotype was detected only a few times. The rearrangement links TRBV23-1 to TRBJ1-5; tentatively, D is TRBD1 (6 bases). TRBV23-1 is annotated as an ORF whose role is uncertain. The length of the CDR3 is 13 residues. Trimming removed 7 bases from V and 6 bases from J, with 13 bases in between. CDR3 protein: CASIIWGRQPQHF. In nucleotides, the CDR3 is TGCGCCAGCATAATTTGGGGGCGTCAGCCCCAGCATTTT.

This clonotype occurred many times. The J gene is TRBJ2-1, the V gene TRBV3-1; maybe TRBD2 (6 bases). The CDR3 loop spans 15 amino acids. CDR1 is LGHDT and CDR2 is YNNKEL in the germline V gene (reference sequence). Trimming took off 0 bases at V and 9 bases at J, with 15 bases between the two ends. The CDR3 reads CASSQDPTPGGEQFF. For the CDR3, the DNA is TGTGCCAGCAGCCAAGATCCGACTCCCGGGGGTGAGCAGTTCTTC.

This rearrangement joins TRBV7-2 to TRBJ1-5; perhaps TRBD1 as D (5 bases). The germline V and J ends were trimmed by 2 bases and 1 base, with 9 bases remaining between them. The germline V gene encodes CDR1 SGHTA and CDR2 FQGNSA. The CDR3 totals 15 residues. CDR3: CASSLLWGSNQPQHF. The CDR3 region has the DNA TGTGCCAGCAGCTTATTATGGGGGAGCAATCAGCCCCAGCATTTT.

The chain combines TRBV21-1 with TRBJ2-2; the table's D call of TRBD1 was not tested on the DNA. TRBV21-1 is a recognized pseudogene. The CDR3 has 18 residues. The CDR3: CASSKLYGTPANTGELFF. For the CDR3, the DNA is TGTGCCAGCAGCAAATTATACGGGACACCGGCGAACACCGGGGAGCTGTTTTTT.

This clonotype showed up just a few times. This sequence joins TRBV24-1 and TRBJ2-1, with D tentatively TRBD1 (5 bases). The CDR3 runs to 13 residues. Trimming left V 9 bases short and J 9 bases short, with 17 bases between. The germline V gene has CDR1 KGHDR and CDR2 SFDVKD. DNA for the CDR3: TGTGCCACCGAAGGCCCCAGGGTGGGTGAGCAGTTCTTC. Translating it yields CATEGPRVGEQFF.

The chain links TRBV20-1 to TRBJ2-5; 7 positions agree with TRBD2. The V gene end was trimmed by 3 bases and the J gene end by 2 bases; junction bases not matched to a gene: 6. Looked up from germline, CDR1 is DFQATT and CDR2 is SNEGSKA (reference sequence). The CDR3 is 14 residues long. The CDR3 nucleotides are TGCAGTGCTAGGCCCCCAGCGGGGCAAGAGACCCAGTACTTC. This encodes CSARPPAGQETQYF.

V usage is TRBV6-6 and J usage is TRBJ2-7; 7 bases are a match to TRBD1. The CDR3 runs 13 residues. Germline V gives CDR1 MNHNY, CDR2 SVGAGI (reference sequence). The junction had 5 bases not matched to a gene; V was cut back by 6 bases and J by 3 bases. This CDR3 is CASSLQGIYEQYF. CDR3 nucleotides: TGTGCCAGCAGCCTACAGGGGATCTACGAGCAGTACTTC.

This clonotype was seen many times. The V call is TRBV6-5, the J call TRBJ2-7, with D possibly being TRBD2 (7 bases). V lost 6 bases and J 1 base, leaving 16 bases between the germline ends. The CDR3 totals 15 residues. Germline V lookup: CDR1 MNHEY, CDR2 SVGAGI. The CDR3 sequence is CASRDGGGQSYEQYF. CDR3 DNA sequence: TGTGCCAGCAGGGACGGCGGGGGCCAGTCCTACGAGCAGTACTTC.

This chain links TRBV18 with TRBJ2-5; possibly TRBD2 for D (6 bases). Germline V lookup: CDR1 KGHSH, CDR2 LQKENI. V was cut by 3 bases and J by 4 bases, with 15 bases left in between. The CDR3 is made up of 15 amino acids. The CDR3 sequence: CASSPRDFSRETQYF. CDR3 nucleotides: TGTGCCAGCTCACCGAGGGACTTCTCCCGAGAGACCCAGTACTTC.

This clonotype was observed a few times. V gene TRBV7-9 combines with J gene TRBJ1-1; D is uncertain. CDR3 length: 12 residues. CDR1 and CDR2 (germline): SEHNR, FQNEAQ (reference sequence). Trimming removed 1 base at V and 11 bases at J, with 11 bases between. The CDR3 nucleotides are TGTGCCAGCAGCTTAGAAAGGACTCAGGCTTTCTTT. This codes for CASSLERTQAFF.

The table lists this clonotype with many counts. This rearrangement joins TRBV2 to TRBJ2-3; D is perhaps TRBD2 (5 bases). Trimming took off 3 bases at V and 1 base at J, with 8 bases between the two ends. CDR1 is SNHLY and CDR2 is FYNNEI in the germline V gene. The CDR3 totals 14 residues. The CDR3 DNA follows: TGTGCCAGCAGTGAGGGGAGCGGCACAGATACGCAGTATTTT. Translated, it gives CASSEGSGTDTQYF.

The sample holds many counts of this clonotype. The rearrangement joins TRBV20-1 to TRBJ1-1; D remains unclear. Germline values: CDR1 DFQATT, CDR2 SNEGSKA (reference sequence). V gave up 0 bases and J gave up 9 bases, with 17 bases separating them. The CDR3 length is 14 residues. This CDR3 is CSAREWGGKEKAFF. In DNA, the CDR3 is TGCAGTGCTAGAGAATGGGGAGGTAAGGAGAAAGCTTTCTTT.

At least ten counts were recorded for this clonotype. The chain employs TRBV2 and TRBJ2-7; no firm D call. Germline V lookup: CDR1 SNHLY, CDR2 FYNNEI. Trimming took off 8 bases at V and 2 bases at J, with 7 bases between the two ends. CDR3 length: 11 amino acids. The CDR3 region is CASAVTYEQYF. The CDR3 DNA reads TGTGCCAGCGCCGTCACCTACGAGCAGTACTTC.

This clonotype was detected ten times or more. This chain uses TRBV7-2 with TRBJ2-7; possible D gene TRBD1, 6 bases. The germline gives CDR1 SGHTA, CDR2 FQGNSA. The CDR3 spans 13 residues. V shed 3 bases and J shed 7 bases, with 13 bases lying between them. CDR3 DNA sequence: TGTGCCAGCAGCTTCAGACTCCAGGGGGAGCAGTACTTC. Amino acid sequence: CASSFRLQGEQYF. The variable domain in full, with the rest retrieved from reference TRBV7-2 and TRBJ2-7, is GAGVSQSPSNKVTEKGKDVELRCDPISGHTALYWYRQSLGQGLEFLIYFQGNSAPDKSGLPSDRFSAERTGGSVSTLTIQRTQQEDSAVYLCASSFRLQGEQYFGPGTRLTVT.